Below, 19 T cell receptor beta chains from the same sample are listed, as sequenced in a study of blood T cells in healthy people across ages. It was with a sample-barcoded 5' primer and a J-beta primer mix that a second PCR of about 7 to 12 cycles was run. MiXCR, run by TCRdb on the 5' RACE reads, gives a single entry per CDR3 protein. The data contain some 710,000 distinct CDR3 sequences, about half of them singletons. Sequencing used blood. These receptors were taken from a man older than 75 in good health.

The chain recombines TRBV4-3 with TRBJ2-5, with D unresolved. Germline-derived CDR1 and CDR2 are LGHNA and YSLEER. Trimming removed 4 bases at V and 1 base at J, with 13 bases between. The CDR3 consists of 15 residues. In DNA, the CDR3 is TGCGCCAGCAGCCGGCTAACTGGCTCCCAAGAGACCCAGTACTTC. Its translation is CASSRLTGSQETQYF.

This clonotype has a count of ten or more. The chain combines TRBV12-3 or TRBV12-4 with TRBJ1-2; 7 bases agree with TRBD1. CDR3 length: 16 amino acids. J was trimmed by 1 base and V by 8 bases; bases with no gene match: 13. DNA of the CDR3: TGTGCCAGCGCCCGCCCAGGGGGTGGGGGTAACTATGGCTACACCTTC. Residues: CASARPGGGGNYGYTF.

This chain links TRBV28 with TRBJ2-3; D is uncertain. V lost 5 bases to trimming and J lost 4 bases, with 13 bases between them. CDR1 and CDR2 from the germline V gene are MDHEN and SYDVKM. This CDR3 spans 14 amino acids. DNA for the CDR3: TGTGCCAGCAGTCTTATGTGGGGTTCAGATACGCAGTATTTT. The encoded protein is CASSLMWGSDTQYF.

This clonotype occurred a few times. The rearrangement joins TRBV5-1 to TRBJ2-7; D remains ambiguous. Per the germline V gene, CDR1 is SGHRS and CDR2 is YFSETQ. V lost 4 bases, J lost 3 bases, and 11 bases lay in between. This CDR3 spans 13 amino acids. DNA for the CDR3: TGCGCCAGCAGCACCCAAGTCGACTACGAGCAGTACTTC. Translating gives CASSTQVDYEQYF.

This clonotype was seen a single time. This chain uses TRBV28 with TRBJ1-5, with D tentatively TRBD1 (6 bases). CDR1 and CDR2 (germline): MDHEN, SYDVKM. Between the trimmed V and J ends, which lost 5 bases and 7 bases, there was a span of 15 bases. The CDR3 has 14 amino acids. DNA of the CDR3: TGTGCCAGCAGTGACCAGGGGTTGGAACAGCCCCAGCATTTT. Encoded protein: CASSDQGLEQPQHF. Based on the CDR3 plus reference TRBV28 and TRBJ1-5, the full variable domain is DVKVTQSSRYLVKRTGEKVFLECVQDMDHENMFWYRQDPGLGLRLIYFSYDVKMKEKGDIPEGYSVSREKKERFSLILESASTNQTSMYLCASSDQGLEQPQHFGDGTRLSIL.

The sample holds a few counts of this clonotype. The CDR3 region has the DNA TGTGCCGGGAAAGGGGGCTGGGGCACAGATACGCAGTATTTT. Translated: CAGKGGWGTDTQYF. The chain employs TRBV6-1 and TRBJ2-3, with TRBD1 matching over 7 bases. The V gene's germline CDR1 is MNHNS and CDR2 SASEGT. This CDR3 has 14 amino acids. Trimming took 11 bases from V and 1 from J; bases not matched to a gene: 9.

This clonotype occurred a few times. The CDR3 DNA reads TGTGCCAGCAGCCCAGCCTCGAACACCGGGGAGCTGTTTTTT. Translating gives CASSPASNTGELFF. The rearrangement uses TRBV7-2 and TRBJ2-2; D ambiguous. The CDR3 has 14 amino acids. Trimming took off 5 bases at V and 0 bases at J, with 7 bases between the two ends. Germline V gives CDR1 SGHTA, CDR2 FQGNSA.

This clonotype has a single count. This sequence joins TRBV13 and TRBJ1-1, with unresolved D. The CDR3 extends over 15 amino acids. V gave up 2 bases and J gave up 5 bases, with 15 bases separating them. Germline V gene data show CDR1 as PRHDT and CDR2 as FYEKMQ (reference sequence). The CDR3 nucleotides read TGTGCCAGCAGCTTAAACGAGGGAGGAAAGACTGAAGCTTTCTTT. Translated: CASSLNEGGKTEAFF.

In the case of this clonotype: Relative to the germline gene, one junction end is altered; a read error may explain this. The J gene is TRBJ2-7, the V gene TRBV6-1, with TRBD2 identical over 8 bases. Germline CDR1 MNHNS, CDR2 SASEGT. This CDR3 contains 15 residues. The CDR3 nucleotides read TGTGCCAGCAGTGATAGCGGGAAGAGCTCCTACGAGCGGTACTTC. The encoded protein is CASSDSGKSSYERYF.

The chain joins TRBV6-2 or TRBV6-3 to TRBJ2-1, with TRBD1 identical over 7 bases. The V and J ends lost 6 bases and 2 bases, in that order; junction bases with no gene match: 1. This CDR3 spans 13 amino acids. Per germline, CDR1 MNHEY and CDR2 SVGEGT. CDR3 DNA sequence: TGTGCCAGCAGGCAGGGGGCCTACAATGAGCAGTTCTTC. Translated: CASRQGAYNEQFF.

CDR3 sequence: CSAGSSGYNEQYF. DNA for the CDR3: TGCAGTGCTGGTTCTAGCGGTTACAATGAGCAGTACTTC. The J gene is TRBJ2-7, the V gene TRBV20-1, with 7 positions matching TRBD2. This CDR3 is 13 amino acids long. J was trimmed by 7 bases and V by 5 bases; bases with no gene match: 11. CDR1 is DFQATT and CDR2 is SNEGSKA in the germline V gene (reference sequence).

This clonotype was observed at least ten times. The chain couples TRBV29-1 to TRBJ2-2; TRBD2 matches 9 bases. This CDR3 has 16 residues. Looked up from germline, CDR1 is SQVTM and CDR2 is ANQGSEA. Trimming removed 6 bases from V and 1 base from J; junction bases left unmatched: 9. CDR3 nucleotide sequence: TGCAGCGTACTAGCGGGTCGTTCGCGGAACACCGGGGAGCTGTTTTTT. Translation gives CSVLAGRSRNTGELFF.

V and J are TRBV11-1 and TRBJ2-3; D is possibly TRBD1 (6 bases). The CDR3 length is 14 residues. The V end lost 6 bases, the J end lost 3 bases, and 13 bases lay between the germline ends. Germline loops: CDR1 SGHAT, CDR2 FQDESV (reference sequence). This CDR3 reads CASRLTTGTDTQYF. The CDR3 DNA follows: TGTGCCAGCAGACTGACGACAGGAACAGATACGCAGTATTTT.

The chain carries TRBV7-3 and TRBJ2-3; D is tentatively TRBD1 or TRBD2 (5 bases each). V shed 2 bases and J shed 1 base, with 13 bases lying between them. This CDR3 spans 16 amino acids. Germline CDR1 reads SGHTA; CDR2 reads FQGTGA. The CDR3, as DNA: TGTGCCAGCAGCTTACATTGGGGGTCGGGCACAGATACGCAGTATTTT. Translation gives CASSLHWGSGTDTQYF.

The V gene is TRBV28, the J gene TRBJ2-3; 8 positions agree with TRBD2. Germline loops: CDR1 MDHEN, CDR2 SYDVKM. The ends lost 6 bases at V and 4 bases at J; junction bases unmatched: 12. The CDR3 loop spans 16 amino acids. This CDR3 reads CASSRHVAGNSDTQYF. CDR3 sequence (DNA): TGTGCCAGCAGCAGACATGTAGCGGGAAACTCAGATACGCAGTATTTT. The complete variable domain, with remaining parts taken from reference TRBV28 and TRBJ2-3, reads DVKVTQSSRYLVKRTGEKVFLECVQDMDHENMFWYRQDPGLGLRLIYFSYDVKMKEKGDIPEGYSVSREKKERFSLILESASTNQTSMYLCASSRHVAGNSDTQYFGPGTRLTVL.

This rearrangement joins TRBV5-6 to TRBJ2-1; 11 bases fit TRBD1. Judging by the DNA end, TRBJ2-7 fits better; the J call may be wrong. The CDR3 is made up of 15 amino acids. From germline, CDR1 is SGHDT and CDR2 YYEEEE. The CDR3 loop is CASSRGQGALEEQYF. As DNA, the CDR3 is TGTGCCAGCAGCCGCGGACAGGGGGCTTTGGAGGAGCAGTACTTC.

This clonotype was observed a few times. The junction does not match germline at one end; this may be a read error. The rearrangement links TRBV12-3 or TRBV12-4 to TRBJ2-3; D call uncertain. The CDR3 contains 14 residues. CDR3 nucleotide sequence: TGTGCTAGCAGCATTAGCAGCAGCACAGATACGCAGTATTTT. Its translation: CASSISSSTDTQYF.

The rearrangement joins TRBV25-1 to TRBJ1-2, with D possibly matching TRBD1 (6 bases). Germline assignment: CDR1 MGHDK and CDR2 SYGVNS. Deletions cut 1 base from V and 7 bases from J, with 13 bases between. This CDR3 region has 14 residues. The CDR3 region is CASSEFGGESGYTF. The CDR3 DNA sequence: TGTGCCAGCAGTGAATTCGGGGGCGAGAGTGGCTACACCTTC.

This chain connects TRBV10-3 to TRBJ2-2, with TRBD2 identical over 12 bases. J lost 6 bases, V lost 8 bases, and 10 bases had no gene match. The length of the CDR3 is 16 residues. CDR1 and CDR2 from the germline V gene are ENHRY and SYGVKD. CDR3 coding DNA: TGTGCCATCGGGCTAGCGGGGGGGCCTGGCGCCGGGGAGCTGTTTTTT. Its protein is CAIGLAGGPGAGELFF.